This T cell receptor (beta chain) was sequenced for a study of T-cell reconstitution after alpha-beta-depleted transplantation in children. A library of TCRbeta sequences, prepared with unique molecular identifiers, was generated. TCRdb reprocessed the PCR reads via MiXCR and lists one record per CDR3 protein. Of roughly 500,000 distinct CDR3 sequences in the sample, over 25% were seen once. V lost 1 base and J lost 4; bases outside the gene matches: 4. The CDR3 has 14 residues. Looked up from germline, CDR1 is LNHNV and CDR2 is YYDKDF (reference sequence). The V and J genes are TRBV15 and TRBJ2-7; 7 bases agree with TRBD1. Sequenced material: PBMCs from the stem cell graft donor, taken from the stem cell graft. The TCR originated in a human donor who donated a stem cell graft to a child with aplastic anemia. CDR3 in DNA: TGTGCCACCAGCAGAGGGGCAGGGGGTTACGAGCAGTACTTC. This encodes CATSRGAGGYEQYF. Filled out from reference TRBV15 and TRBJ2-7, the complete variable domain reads DAMVIQNPRYQVTQFGKPVTLSCSQTLNHNVMYWYQQKSSQAPKLLFHYYDKDFNNEADTPDNFQSRRPNTSFCFLDIRSPGLGDTAMYLCATSRGAGGYEQYFGPGTRLTVT.